These 9 T cell receptor beta chains originate from one sample sequenced in a study of T cell changes during pregnancy in multiple sclerosis. TCRdb's copy holds only in-frame clones and misses some; the assay was immunoSEQ multiplex PCR. The sample consists of fewer than 25,000 clones, less than 95% of them appearing once. The source was CD4+ T cells from peripheral blood mononuclear cells, collected in the third trimester of pregnancy. The origin of the receptors is a female donor in good health, enrolled as a control in a pregnancy study.

J is TRBJ2-1 and V is TRBV19; 7 bases align to TRBD1. Losses at the gene ends were 4 bases for V and 6 bases for J; bases not matched to a gene: 9. The CDR3 is 15 residues long. In germline, CDR1 is LNHDA, CDR2 SQIVND (reference sequence). This CDR3 reads CASSTDRVSGNEQFF. The CDR3 DNA follows: TGTGCCAGTAGTACCGACAGGGTTTCAGGCAATGAGCAGTTCTTC. Together with reference TRBV19 and TRBJ2-1, the CDR3 gives the full variable domain: DGGITQSPKYLFRKEGQNVTLSCEQNLNHDAMYWYRQDPGQGLRLIYYSQIVNDFQKGDIAEGYSVSREKKESFPLTVTSAQKNPTAFYLCASSTDRVSGNEQFFGPGTRLTVL.

This chain's CDR3 is CASSANRVPGVASTDTQYF. Written as DNA, the CDR3 is TGTGCCAGCAGCGCAAACAGGGTTCCCGGAGTTGCTAGCACAGATACGCAGTATTTT. V is TRBV7-8 and J is TRBJ2-3; D perhaps matches TRBD1 (6 bases). Germline V gives CDR1 SGHVS, CDR2 FQNEAQ. The CDR3 is made up of 19 amino acids. Trimming shortened V by 5 bases and J by 0 bases, and 24 bases separated the two germline ends.

This clone turned up a few times. The chain couples TRBV6-5 to TRBJ1-2; 7 bases line up with TRBD1. In germline, CDR1 is MNHEY, CDR2 SVGAGI. This CDR3 has 12 amino acids. The V and J ends lost 5 bases and 6 bases, in that order; junction bases with no gene match: 3. The CDR3 loop reads CASSRDRDGYTF. The CDR3 region has the DNA TGTGCCAGCAGTCGAGACAGGGATGGCTACACCTTC.

The rearrangement joins TRBV5-6 to TRBJ1-2; D uncertain. The CDR3 spans 12 residues. Germline values: CDR1 SGHDT, CDR2 YYEEEE. V lost 2 bases to trimming and J lost 8 bases, with 10 bases between them. CDR3 in DNA: TGTGCCAGCAGCTTAGGACTGGGGGGCTACACCTTC. Amino acids: CASSLGLGGYTF. Full variable domain (remainder filled in from reference TRBV5-6 and TRBJ1-2): DAGVTQSPTHLIKTRGQQVTLRCSPKSGHDTVSWYQQALGQGPQFIFQYYEEEERQRGNFPDRFSGHQFPNYSSELNVNALLLGDSALYLCASSLGLGGYTFGSGTRLTVV.

This rearrangement joins TRBV5-1 to TRBJ2-1, with TRBD1 identical over 7 bases. Looked up from germline, CDR1 is SGHRS and CDR2 is YFSETQ. The junction had 10 bases not matched to a gene; V was cut back by 0 bases and J by 4 bases. The CDR3 consists of 17 residues. The CDR3 here is CASSLGLRDSGYNEQFF. Written as DNA, the CDR3 is TGCGCCAGCAGCTTGGGTCTCCGGGACAGTGGGTACAATGAGCAGTTCTTC.

The gene calls are TRBV30 and TRBJ1-1; a weak D match, TRBD1 (6 bases). V was trimmed by 0 bases and J by 0 bases, leaving 8 bases between them. This CDR3 spans 14 amino acids. CDR1 GTSNPN and CDR2 SVGIG come from the germline V gene (reference sequence). CDR3 region: CAWSVDRMNTEAFF. The CDR3 DNA is TGTGCCTGGAGTGTAGACAGGATGAACACTGAAGCTTTCTTT. Looking up the rest from reference TRBV30 and TRBJ1-1 gives the full variable domain: SQTIHQWPATLVQPVGSPLSLECTVEGTSNPNLYWYRQAAGRGLQLLFYSVGIGQISSEVPQNLSASRPQDRQFILSSKKLLLSDSGFYLCAWSVDRMNTEAFFGQGTRLTVV.

The genes are TRBV11-2 and TRBJ2-1; D is unclear. Germline V gives CDR1 SGHAT, CDR2 FQNNGV. This CDR3 spans 12 amino acids. V was shortened by 5 bases and J by 5 bases, with 7 bases between the two germline ends. The CDR3 nucleotides read TGTGCCAGCAGCCCCGTTAACAATGAGCAGTTCTTC. It is translated as CASSPVNNEQFF.

This rearrangement joins TRBV19 to TRBJ1-1, with TRBD1 as a possible D gene (5 bases). CDR3 length: 16 amino acids. V lost 4 bases and J lost 6, with 21 bases in between. CDR1 LNHDA and CDR2 SQIVND come from the germline V gene (reference sequence). CDR3 sequence (DNA): TGTGCCAGTAGTAGGGGCATCGGCAGGGTAATCGCTGAAGCTTTCTTT. Encoded protein: CASSRGIGRVIAEAFF. The entire variable domain, with the rest obtained from reference TRBV19 and TRBJ1-1, is as follows: DGGITQSPKYLFRKEGQNVTLSCEQNLNHDAMYWYRQDPGQGLRLIYYSQIVNDFQKGDIAEGYSVSREKKESFPLTVTSAQKNPTAFYLCASSRGIGRVIAEAFFGQGTRLTVV.

The V gene is TRBV30, the J gene TRBJ2-3, with D possibly matching TRBD1 (5 bases). Germline CDR1 GTSNPN, CDR2 SVGIG (reference sequence). This CDR3 has 13 amino acids. V gave up 4 bases and J gave up 0 bases, with 8 bases separating them. In DNA form, the CDR3 reads TGTGCCTGGACGCAGGGTAGCACAGATACGCAGTATTTT. Protein: CAWTQGSTDTQYF. The whole variable domain, remainder taken from reference TRBV30 and TRBJ2-3, is SQTIHQWPATLVQPVGSPLSLECTVEGTSNPNLYWYRQAAGRGLQLLFYSVGIGQISSEVPQNLSASRPQDRQFILSSKKLLLSDSGFYLCAWTQGSTDTQYFGPGTRLTVL.